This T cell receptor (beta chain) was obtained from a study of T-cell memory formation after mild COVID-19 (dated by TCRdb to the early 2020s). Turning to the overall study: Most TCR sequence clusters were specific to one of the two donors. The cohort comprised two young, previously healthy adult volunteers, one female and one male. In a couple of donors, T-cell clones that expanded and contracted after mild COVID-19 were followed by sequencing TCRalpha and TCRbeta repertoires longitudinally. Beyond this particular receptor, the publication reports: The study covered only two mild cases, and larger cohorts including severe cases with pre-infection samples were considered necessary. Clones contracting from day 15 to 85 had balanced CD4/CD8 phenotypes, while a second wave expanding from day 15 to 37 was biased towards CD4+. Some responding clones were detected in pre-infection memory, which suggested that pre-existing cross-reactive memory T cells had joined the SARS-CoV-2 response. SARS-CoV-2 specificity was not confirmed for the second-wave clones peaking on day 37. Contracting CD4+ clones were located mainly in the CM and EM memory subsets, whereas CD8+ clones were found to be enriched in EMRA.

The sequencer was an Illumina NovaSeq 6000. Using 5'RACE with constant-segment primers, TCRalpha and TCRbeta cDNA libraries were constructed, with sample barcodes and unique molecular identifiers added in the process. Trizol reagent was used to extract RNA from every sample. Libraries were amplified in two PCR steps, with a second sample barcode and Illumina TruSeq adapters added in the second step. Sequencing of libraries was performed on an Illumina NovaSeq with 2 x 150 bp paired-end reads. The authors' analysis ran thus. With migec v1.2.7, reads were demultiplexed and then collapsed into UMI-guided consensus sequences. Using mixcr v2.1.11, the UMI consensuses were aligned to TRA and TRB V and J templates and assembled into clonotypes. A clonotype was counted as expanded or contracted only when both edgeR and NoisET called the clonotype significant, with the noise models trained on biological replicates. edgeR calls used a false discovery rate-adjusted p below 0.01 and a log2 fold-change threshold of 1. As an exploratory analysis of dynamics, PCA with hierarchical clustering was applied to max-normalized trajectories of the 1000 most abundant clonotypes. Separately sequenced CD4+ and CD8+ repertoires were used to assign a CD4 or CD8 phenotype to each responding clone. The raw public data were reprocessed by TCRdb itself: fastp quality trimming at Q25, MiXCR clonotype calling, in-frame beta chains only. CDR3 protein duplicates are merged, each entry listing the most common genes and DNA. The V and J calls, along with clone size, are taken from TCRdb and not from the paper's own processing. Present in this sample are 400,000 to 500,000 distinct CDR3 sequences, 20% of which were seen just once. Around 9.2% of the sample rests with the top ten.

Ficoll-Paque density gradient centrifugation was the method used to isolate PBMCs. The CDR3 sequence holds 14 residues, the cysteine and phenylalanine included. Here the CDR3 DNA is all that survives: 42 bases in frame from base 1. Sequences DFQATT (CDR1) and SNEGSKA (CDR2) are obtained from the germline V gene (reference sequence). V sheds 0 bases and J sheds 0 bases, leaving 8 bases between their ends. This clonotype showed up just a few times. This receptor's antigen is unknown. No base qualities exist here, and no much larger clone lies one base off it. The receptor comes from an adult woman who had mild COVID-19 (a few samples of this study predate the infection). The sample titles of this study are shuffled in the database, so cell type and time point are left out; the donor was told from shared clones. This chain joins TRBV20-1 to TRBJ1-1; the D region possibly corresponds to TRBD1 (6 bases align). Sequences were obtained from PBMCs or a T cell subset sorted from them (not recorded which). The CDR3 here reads CSAREGHLNTEAFF. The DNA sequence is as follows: TGCAGTGCTAGAGAGGGACACCTGAACACTGAAGCTTTCTTT.